This TCR beta chain was recovered during a study of beta chain features in type 1 diabetes. Study-wide findings and caveats: For Type 1 diabetes patients, all four CD4+ subsets carried TCRB CDR3s that were moderately but significantly shorter. Small HLA sub-analyses could not settle whether HLA shapes TCRB rearrangement. A closer apparent resemblance between naive, central memory and Treg TCRB repertoires was seen in patients than in healthy donors.

Ten or more counts support this clone. What it recognizes is unknown. Other DNA variants within this sample encode the same CDR3. Every isolated RNA sample was fully reverse transcribed, so sequencing captured expressed TCRB transcripts. TCRdb's copy holds only in-frame clones and misses some; the assay was immunoSEQ multiplex PCR. This table has about 320,000 clones, 14% appearing once. V lost 0 bases and J lost 2, with 0 bases in between. CDR1 SGHNT and CDR2 YENEEA come from the germline V gene. This CDR3 spans 12 amino acids. Sorting with CD45RO/CCR7/CD25/CD127/CD95/CD27 yielded naive, central memory, regulatory and stem-like memory CD4+ cells.

The chain uses TRBV11-3 and TRBJ2-3; D not certain. The specimen was central memory CD4+ T cells from blood. This TCR was sampled from a man aged 25 to 45 in good health. CDR3 sequence (DNA): TGTGCCAGCAGCTTAGACACAGATACGCAGTATTTT. It codes for CASSLDTDTQYF.